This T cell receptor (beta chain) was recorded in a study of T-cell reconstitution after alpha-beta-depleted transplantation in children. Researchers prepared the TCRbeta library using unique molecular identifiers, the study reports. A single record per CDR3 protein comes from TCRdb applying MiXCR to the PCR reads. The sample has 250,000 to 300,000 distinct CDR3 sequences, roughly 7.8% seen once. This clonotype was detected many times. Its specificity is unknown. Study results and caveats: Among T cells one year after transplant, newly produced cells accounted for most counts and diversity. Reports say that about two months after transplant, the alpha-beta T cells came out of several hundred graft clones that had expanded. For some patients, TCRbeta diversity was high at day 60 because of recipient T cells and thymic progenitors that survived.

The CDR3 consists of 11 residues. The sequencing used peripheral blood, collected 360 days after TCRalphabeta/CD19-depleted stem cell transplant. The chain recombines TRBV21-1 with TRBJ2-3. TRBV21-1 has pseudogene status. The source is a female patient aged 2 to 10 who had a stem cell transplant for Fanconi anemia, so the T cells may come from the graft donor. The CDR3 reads CASSKGDTQYF. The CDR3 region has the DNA TGTGCCAGCAGCAAAGGGGATACGCAGTATTTT.